One sample yielded the 22 T cell receptor beta chains listed below, sequenced in a study of blood T cell repertoires in COVID-19. Profiling relied on immunoSEQ multiplex PCR, and the TCRdb table lists in-frame clones only, not all of them. The table has 150,000 or so clones, approximately 87% seen once. Material for sequencing was peripheral blood. These receptors were taken from a human donor in a cohort sampled during active COVID-19.

V usage is TRBV5-6 and J usage is TRBJ2-1; the match to TRBD2 covers 9 bases. The V gene end was trimmed by 2 bases and the J gene end by 7 bases; junction bases not matched to a gene: 7. CDR1 and CDR2 from the germline V gene are SGHDT and YYEEEE. CDR3 size: 15 residues. CDR3 nucleotides: TGTGCCAGCAGCTTTGTTGCTAGCGGGACAAATGAGCAGTTCTTC. It specifies CASSFVASGTNEQFF.

The chain employs TRBV19 and TRBJ2-5, with 12 bases matching TRBD2. Trimming took 2 bases from V and 5 from J; bases not matched to a gene: 12. The CDR3 has 18 amino acids. Germline assignment: CDR1 LNHDA and CDR2 SQIVND (reference sequence). The CDR3 spells CASSITPSSGGAGETQYF. The DNA for the CDR3 is TGTGCCAGTAGTATAACCCCGTCTAGCGGGGGGGCCGGGGAGACCCAGTACTTC.

This chain links TRBV10-1 with TRBJ2-7, with 7 bases aligning to TRBD1. V was pared by 6 bases and J by 0 bases, with 8 bases of the junction left unmatched. This CDR3 comprises 15 residues. The germline CDR1 and CDR2 sequences are WNHNN and SYGVQD (reference sequence). Here the CDR3 reads CASSPLGQSSYEQYF. The CDR3 bases are TGCGCCAGCAGCCCCTTGGGACAGTCCTCCTACGAGCAGTACTTC.

The chain uses TRBV7-2 and TRBJ1-4; D may be TRBD1 (6 bases). CDR1 and CDR2 (germline): SGHTA, FQGNSA. V lost 1 base to trimming and J lost 9 bases, with 15 bases between them. The CDR3 sequence is 15 residues long. CDR3 residues: CASSLGGDGQKKLFF. CDR3 nucleotides: TGTGCCAGCAGCTTAGGTGGGGACGGACAGAAAAAACTGTTTTTT.

V usage is TRBV29-1 and J usage is TRBJ2-7, with unresolved D. Trimming shortened V by 6 bases and J by 2 bases, and 11 bases separated the two germline ends. The CDR3 is made up of 12 amino acids. Germline values: CDR1 SQVTM, CDR2 ANQGSEA. The CDR3 sequence: CSVTHRPYEQYF. The DNA of the CDR3 is TGCAGCGTAACCCACAGACCCTACGAGCAGTACTTC.

The V and J genes are TRBV5-6 and TRBJ1-6; TRBD1 matches at 7 bases. CDR1 SGHDT and CDR2 YYEEEE come from the germline V gene. The trim removed 3 bases at V and 7 bases at J, leaving 1 base unmatched. The CDR3 totals 13 residues. CDR3 in DNA: TGTGCCAGCAGCTGGGACAGCAATTCACCCCTCCACTTT. It translates to CASSWDSNSPLHF.

The V gene is TRBV5-1, the J gene TRBJ1-2; no clear D. The CDR3 is 14 residues long. V shed 0 bases and J shed 4 bases, with 10 bases lying between them. Germline assignment: CDR1 SGHRS and CDR2 YFSETQ. DNA of the CDR3: TGCGCCAGCAGCTTGGCCGGGGAGGCCTATGGCTACACCTTC. Translation: CASSLAGEAYGYTF.

The V gene is TRBV5-1, the J gene TRBJ2-3; TRBD2 matches at 14 bases. Germline trimming cut 4 bases from V and 6 bases from J; bases unmatched to any gene: 4. Germline CDR1 and CDR2: SGHRS and YFSETQ. The CDR3 is 15 residues long. The CDR3 reads CASSPRTSGGDTQYF. The CDR3 DNA follows: TGCGCCAGCAGCCCTCGGACTAGCGGGGGGGATACGCAGTATTTT.

The V and J genes are TRBV7-9 and TRBJ2-3; unclear D gene. V lost 2 bases, J lost 1 base, and 16 bases lay in between. CDR3 length equals 17 residues. The V gene's germline CDR1 is SEHNR and CDR2 FQNEAQ (reference sequence). As DNA, the CDR3 is TGTGCCAGCAGCTTAATAGCTGGCATAGCACGCACAGATACGCAGTATTTT. Translating gives CASSLIAGIARTDTQYF.

The V gene is TRBV6-6, the J gene TRBJ1-1; perhaps TRBD1 as D (6 bases). V was pared by 2 bases and J by 1 base, with 8 bases between. The germline V gene encodes CDR1 MNHNY and CDR2 SVGAGI (reference sequence). The length of the CDR3 is 14 residues. This CDR3 is CASSYDRRNTEAFF. The CDR3 DNA sequence: TGTGCCAGCAGTTACGACAGGCGGAACACTGAAGCTTTCTTT.

This chain joins TRBV5-1 and TRBJ2-1; D might be TRBD2 (5 bases). Trimming removed 5 bases from V and 9 bases from J, with 21 bases in between. Germline loops: CDR1 SGHRS, CDR2 YFSETQ. The CDR3 has 15 amino acids. CDR3 in DNA: TGCGCCAGCAGTCCCGAGGTTTCGGAGGTAACTGAGCAGTTCTTC. Translated, it gives CASSPEVSEVTEQFF.

Only one count was recorded for this clone. The chain employs TRBV11-1 and TRBJ2-6; D unresolved. The germline CDR1 and CDR2 sequences are SGHAT and FQDESV (reference sequence). V was cut by 2 bases and J by 4 bases, with 6 bases left in between. The CDR3 length is 14 residues. The CDR3 sequence is CASSLSRGANVLTF. The CDR3 DNA is TGTGCCAGCAGCTTAAGTCGGGGGGCCAACGTCCTGACTTTC.

This clone was observed once. The chain has TRBV7-9 and TRBJ2-1; the match to TRBD1 covers 10 bases. CDR1 and CDR2 from the germline V gene are SEHNR and FQNEAQ (reference sequence). The CDR3 is 15 amino acids. The ends lost 5 bases at V and 6 bases at J; junction bases unmatched: 7. This CDR3 is CASSPGTGVPNEQFF. The CDR3 nucleotides read TGTGCCAGCAGCCCCGGGACAGGGGTTCCCAATGAGCAGTTCTTC.

This clone was seen a handful of times. The chain is built from TRBV7-9 and TRBJ1-1, with D hard to call. CDR1 is SEHNR, CDR2 FQNEAQ, per germline (reference sequence). V was shortened by 5 bases and J by 8 bases, with 9 bases between the two germline ends. The CDR3 is made up of 11 amino acids. The CDR3 nucleotides are TGTGCCAGCAGCAGACTCTCGGAAGCTTTCTTT. Translating gives CASSRLSEAFF.

DNA of the CDR3: TGTGCCAGCAGTCTACAGGGCTCTGGGGCCAACGTCCTGACTTTC. Protein: CASSLQGSGANVLTF. The V call is TRBV6-2 or TRBV6-3, the J call TRBJ2-6; D might be TRBD1 (6 bases). Germline values: CDR1 MNHEY, CDR2 SVGEGT. The CDR3 sequence is 15 residues long. With 5 bases removed from V and 0 bases from J, the gap between germline ends came to 8 bases.

The chain carries TRBV7-6 and TRBJ2-1, with D unclear. Germline V gene sequence: CDR1 SGHVS, CDR2 FNYEAQ. This CDR3 spans 11 amino acids. V gave up 5 bases and J gave up 7 bases, with 6 bases separating them. CDR3 loop: CASSPQNEQFF. As DNA, the CDR3 is TGTGCCAGCAGCCCCCAGAATGAGCAGTTCTTC.

The sample holds one count of this clone. The J gene is TRBJ2-7, the V gene TRBV7-2; 13 bases line up with TRBD2. The CDR3 contains 17 residues. The germline V gene encodes CDR1 SGHTA and CDR2 FQGNSA. With V trimmed by 2 bases and J by 2 bases, 6 bases remained unmatched. The CDR3 DNA reads as TGTGCCAGCAGCTTAAGGGCACTAGCGGGAGGGCCCTACGAGCAGTACGTC. Protein sequence: CASSLRALAGGPYEQYV.

This chain links TRBV20-1 with TRBJ2-1, with a weak D call TRBD1 (5 bases). V was shortened by 6 bases and J by 10 bases, with 13 bases between the two germline ends. Looked up from germline, CDR1 is DFQATT and CDR2 is SNEGSKA (reference sequence). This CDR3 has 11 amino acids. The CDR3 sequence: CSANSQGEQFF. In DNA form, the CDR3 reads TGCAGTGCCAACTCCCAGGGAGAGCAGTTCTTC.

The V gene is TRBV10-3, the J gene TRBJ1-2; D unresolved. The CDR3 is 13 amino acids. Germline CDR1 and CDR2: ENHRY and SYGVKD. Trimming cost V 5 bases and J 4 bases, with 11 bases left between them. CDR3 in amino acids: CAISSPDSYGYTF. Here the CDR3 DNA reads TGTGCCATCAGTTCCCCCGACTCCTATGGCTACACCTTC.

The chain is built from TRBV4-3 and TRBJ1-2, with no clear D. The CDR3 runs 15 residues. Germline V gives CDR1 LGHNA, CDR2 YSLEER. Trimming removed 0 bases at V and 0 bases at J, with 8 bases between. This CDR3 reads CASSQEPGANYGYTF. CDR3 nucleotide sequence: TGCGCCAGCAGCCAAGAACCCGGAGCTAACTATGGCTACACCTTC.

The CDR3: CAIALAYGTDTQYF. The CDR3 region has the DNA TGTGCCATCGCCCTAGCGTACGGCACAGATACGCAGTATTTT. This chain uses TRBV10-3 with TRBJ2-3, with D possibly matching TRBD2 (6 bases). The CDR3 extends over 14 amino acids. Germline V gives CDR1 ENHRY, CDR2 SYGVKD. The V end was cut by 8 bases, the J end by 1 base, with 13 bases between.

The V gene is TRBV7-9, the J gene TRBJ1-4; D may be TRBD1 (6 bases). CDR1 and CDR2 from the germline V gene are SEHNR and FQNEAQ (reference sequence). Deletions cut 5 bases from V and 10 bases from J, with 17 bases between. The CDR3 loop spans 14 amino acids. The CDR3 nucleotides read TGTGCCAGCAGCCGGACAGAAGGACTGGCAAAACTGTTTTTT. It specifies CASSRTEGLAKLFF.